The 31 T cell receptor beta chains reported below all come from one sample, sequenced in a study of T-cell memory formation after mild COVID-19. In TCRdb, the 5' RACE reads were re-called with MiXCR into one record per CDR3 protein. The data hold 350,000 to 550,000 distinct CDR3 sequences, with about a sixth observed a single time. Sequenced sample: PBMCs or a T cell subset sorted from them (not recorded which). The source of these receptors is a man aged 18 to 30 who had mild COVID-19 (a few samples of this study predate the infection). Cell type and time point are not known.

This clonotype has a handful of counts. CDR3 bases: TGTGCCAGCAGTATCTTGCCGGGTGGGGGAAACACCATATATTTT. The encoded protein is CASSILPGGGNTIYF. This chain links TRBV12-3 or TRBV12-4 with TRBJ1-3; D gene ambiguous. The CDR3 covers 15 residues. With 5 bases removed from V and 4 bases from J, the gap between germline ends came to 15 bases.

This clonotype was counted at least ten times. The rearrangement uses TRBV7-2 and TRBJ2-2, with D tentatively TRBD2 (5 bases). V lost 1 base, J lost 6 bases, and 6 bases lay in between. The V gene's germline CDR1 is SGHTA and CDR2 FQGNSA. The CDR3 has 13 residues. CDR3 protein: CASSLVAPGELFF. In nucleotides, the CDR3 is TGTGCCAGCAGCTTAGTAGCGCCCGGGGAGCTGTTTTTT.

This clonotype was recorded once. The chain couples TRBV6-1 to TRBJ1-1, with a possible D match to TRBD1 (5 bases). The CDR3 is 13 residues long. Germline loops: CDR1 MNHNS, CDR2 SASEGT. V lost 1 base and J 5 bases, leaving 8 bases between the germline ends. CDR3 bases: TGTGCCAGCAGTGAAGTGGGGGGGACTGAAGCTTTCTTT. This sequence encodes CASSEVGGTEAFF.

This clonotype was picked up many times. The chain couples TRBV10-1 to TRBJ2-7; D is undetermined. CDR3 length: 12 amino acids. Germline V gene data show CDR1 as WNHNN and CDR2 as SYGVQD (reference sequence). Trimming took off 6 bases at V and 1 base at J, with 7 bases between the two ends. In nucleotides, the CDR3 is TGCGCCAGCAGAGGCAGATCCTACGAGCAGTACTTC. Its translation is CASRGRSYEQYF.

V gene TRBV5-1 combines with J gene TRBJ2-1, with TRBD1 identical over 10 bases. Germline lookup yields CDR1 SGHRS and CDR2 YFSETQ. J was trimmed by 4 bases and V by 4 bases; bases with no gene match: 8. The CDR3 is 16 residues long. CDR3 loop: CASSKSGTGVYNEQFF. Written as DNA, the CDR3 is TGCGCCAGCAGCAAATCCGGGACAGGGGTATACAATGAGCAGTTCTTC.

The V call is TRBV2, the J call TRBJ2-7; D remains ambiguous. Germline CDR1 SNHLY, CDR2 FYNNEI. Deletions cut 4 bases from V and 3 bases from J, with 10 bases between. There are 13 residues in the CDR3. The CDR3 DNA is TGTGCCAGCAGTGTCTTGCAGAACTACGAGCAGTACTTC. This codes for CASSVLQNYEQYF.

This clonotype was detected a few times. CDR3 DNA: TGTGCCAGCAGCTTGTGGGGCAGGGAGACCGACGAGCAGTACTTC. Protein: CASSLWGRETDEQYF. The genes are TRBV7-9 and TRBJ2-7, with D perhaps given as TRBD1 or TRBD2 (5 bases each). The V end was cut by 3 bases, the J end by 5 bases, with 17 bases between. The CDR3 contains 15 residues. Germline V gene lookup returns CDR1 SEHNR and CDR2 FQNEAQ (reference sequence).

CDR3 bases: TGTGCCAGCAGCCTCCCTGAGACCTTGGGGGAAAACATTCAGTACTTC. Its protein is CASSLPETLGENIQYF. The V gene is TRBV6-2 or TRBV6-3, the J gene TRBJ2-4, with D possibly called TRBD1 or TRBD2 (5 bases each). Germline V gene lookup returns CDR1 MNHEY and CDR2 SVGEGT. This CDR3 contains 16 residues. V was clipped by 6 bases and J by 5 bases, with 20 bases between them.

The chain uses TRBV25-1 and TRBJ1-4; maybe TRBD1 (6 bases). Looked up from germline, CDR1 is MGHDK and CDR2 is SYGVNS. The V end was cut by 3 bases, the J end by 8 bases, with 16 bases between. CDR3 length equals 15 residues. The CDR3 loop is CASSESGRGREKLFF. The CDR3 DNA is TGTGCCAGCAGTGAGTCTGGCAGGGGAAGGGAAAAACTGTTTTTT.

The J gene is TRBJ2-7, the V gene TRBV5-1, with 8 nucleotides matching TRBD1. Germline V CDR1 and CDR2: SGHRS, YFSETQ. This CDR3 comprises 17 residues. The ends lost 0 bases at V and 0 bases at J; junction bases unmatched: 8. The CDR3 sequence is CASSLEPAQGVSYEQYF. As DNA, the CDR3 is TGCGCCAGCAGCTTGGAACCGGCACAGGGGGTCTCCTACGAGCAGTACTTC.

Only a few counts were recorded for this clonotype. The chain has TRBV27 and TRBJ2-1; no clear D gene. V was trimmed by 2 bases and J by 6 bases, leaving 8 bases between them. The CDR3 totals 13 residues. Germline V gene lookup returns CDR1 MNHEY and CDR2 SMNVEV (reference sequence). The CDR3 DNA reads as TGTGCCAGCAGTTTACAAATTGGCAATGAGCAGTTCTTC. This sequence encodes CASSLQIGNEQFF.

The V call is TRBV4-1, the J call TRBJ2-7; D may be TRBD1 (6 bases). V lost 4 bases and J 0 bases, leaving 13 bases between the germline ends. The CDR3 sequence is 15 residues long. Germline V gene sequence: CDR1 MGHRA, CDR2 YSYEKL. The CDR3 sequence is CASSPRTASSYEQYF. In nucleotides, the CDR3 is TGCGCCAGCAGCCCGCGGACAGCGAGCTCCTACGAGCAGTACTTC.

This clonotype was seen a handful of times. This chain joins TRBV5-1 and TRBJ2-3, with 8 bases that match TRBD2. This CDR3 contains 18 residues. Germline loops: CDR1 SGHRS, CDR2 YFSETQ. The J segment lost 0 bases and the V segment lost 4 bases, leaving 13 bases of the junction unmatched. CDR3 coding DNA: TGCGCCAGCAGCGGGGGATTGGTAGCGGGGACGAGCACAGATACGCAGTATTTT. Translation gives CASSGGLVAGTSTDTQYF.

The V gene is TRBV20-1, the J gene TRBJ1-5; the match to TRBD1 covers 7 bases. Trimming removed 3 bases from V and 6 bases from J; junction bases left unmatched: 8. From germline, CDR1 is DFQATT and CDR2 SNEGSKA (reference sequence). This CDR3 spans 14 amino acids. The CDR3 spells CSARPDRRSQPQHF. The CDR3 nucleotides read TGCAGTGCTAGGCCGGACAGGAGGAGTCAGCCCCAGCATTTT.

This clonotype was seen a handful of times. The CDR3 bases are TGTGCCAGCAGCTCCGCGGGGGCTCCGCCCCAGCATTTT. It yields the protein CASSSAGAPPQHF. The chain uses TRBV7-9 and TRBJ1-5; D is perhaps TRBD1 (6 bases). CDR1 and CDR2 from the germline V gene are SEHNR and FQNEAQ (reference sequence). This CDR3 comprises 13 residues. The germline V and J ends were trimmed by 4 bases and 9 bases, with 13 bases remaining between them.

This clonotype came up a few times. The chain links TRBV24-1 to TRBJ2-1; tentative D call: TRBD2 (5 bases). The CDR3 is made up of 12 amino acids. Between the trimmed V and J ends, which lost 9 bases and 7 bases, there was a span of 12 bases. Germline lookup yields CDR1 KGHDR and CDR2 SFDVKD. The DNA of the CDR3 is TGTGCCACCGGAGGAACGCCGAATGAGCAGTTCTTC. Translation: CATGGTPNEQFF.

There are a few counts of this clonotype. The rearrangement links TRBV6-6 to TRBJ2-7; 9 bases fit TRBD2. Unmatched junction bases numbered 7, after V lost 5 bases and J lost 5 bases. Germline V gene sequence: CDR1 MNHNY, CDR2 SVGAGI (reference sequence). This CDR3 comprises 14 residues. CDR3 nucleotides: TGTGCCAGCAGTCCACCTAGCGGGGCCCACGAGCAGTACTTC. It codes for CASSPPSGAHEQYF.

V usage is TRBV5-6 and J usage is TRBJ2-1, with a weak D call TRBD2 (7 bases). CDR1 is SGHDT and CDR2 is YYEEEE in the germline V gene. V lost 6 bases and J lost 5, with 15 bases in between. CDR3 length: 14 amino acids. The CDR3 coding sequence is TGTGCCAGCACTAGGGGGGGTTCCCACAATGAGCAGTTCTTC. Translation: CASTRGGSHNEQFF.

The table lists this clonotype with a few counts. V and J are TRBV7-2 and TRBJ2-1; perhaps TRBD2 as D (6 bases). The germline V gene has CDR1 SGHTA and CDR2 FQGNSA. This CDR3 contains 14 residues. V gave up 4 bases and J gave up 6 bases, with 13 bases separating them. CDR3 in amino acids: CASSSFGTPNEQFF. In DNA form, the CDR3 reads TGTGCCAGCAGCTCTTTCGGGACTCCCAATGAGCAGTTCTTC.

This clonotype was observed a handful of times. The chain joins TRBV6-1 to TRBJ1-6, with 7 positions matching TRBD1. V shed 4 bases and J 7 bases; nucleotides not matched to a gene: 7. This CDR3 contains 15 residues. Germline CDR1 and CDR2: MNHNS and SASEGT. CDR3 residues: CASSGQGSGNSPLHF. Written as DNA, the CDR3 is TGTGCCAGCAGTGGACAGGGCTCGGGCAATTCACCCCTCCACTTT.

This clonotype was recorded at least ten times. The chain's CDR3 is CASSLTGSTNEKLFF. Here the CDR3 DNA reads TGTGCCAGCAGCTTAACAGGGTCAACTAATGAAAAACTGTTTTTT. The chain uses TRBV7-2 and TRBJ1-4; maybe TRBD1 (6 bases). The CDR3 runs to 15 residues. The germline V and J ends were trimmed by 2 bases and 0 bases, with 7 bases remaining between them. Germline values: CDR1 SGHTA, CDR2 FQGNSA.

V gene TRBV5-1 combines with J gene TRBJ2-2; 7 bases are a match to TRBD1. The ends lost 6 bases at V and 4 bases at J; junction bases unmatched: 6. The CDR3 loop spans 14 amino acids. Germline V gives CDR1 SGHRS, CDR2 YFSETQ. CDR3 loop: CASTIGGLTGELFF. CDR3 nucleotides: TGCGCCAGCACCATAGGGGGCCTCACCGGGGAGCTGTTTTTT.

The gene calls are TRBV2 and TRBJ2-2; no clear D gene. This CDR3 spans 13 amino acids. Germline CDR1 is SNHLY and CDR2 is FYNNEI. The ends were cut back, 6 bases at V and 5 bases at J, with 10 bases in the middle. CDR3 region: CASRWAGTGELFF. CDR3 sequence (DNA): TGTGCCAGCAGGTGGGCAGGTACCGGGGAGCTGTTTTTT.

A few counts support this clonotype. This chain joins TRBV5-4 and TRBJ1-4, with a possible D match to TRBD1 (5 bases). V lost 4 bases and J lost 3, with 13 bases in between. Germline loops: CDR1 SGHNT, CDR2 YYREEE (reference sequence). CDR3 length: 15 residues. CDR3: CASSVRDRANEKLFF. The CDR3 nucleotides are TGTGCCAGCAGCGTCAGGGATCGGGCTAATGAAAAACTGTTTTTT.

The chain has TRBV6-2 or TRBV6-3 and TRBJ2-2; 9 bases agree with TRBD1. J gave up 6 bases and V 8 bases, and 10 bases lay outside the gene matches. The CDR3 loop spans 15 amino acids. The germline V gene has CDR1 MNHEY and CDR2 SVGEGT. CDR3 loop: CASRPGQGVAGELFF. The CDR3 DNA reads as TGTGCCAGCCGACCGGGACAGGGCGTTGCCGGGGAGCTGTTTTTT.

In its sample, this clonotype was seen a few times. The chain has TRBV6-1 and TRBJ2-2, with 10 bases matching TRBD2. This CDR3 contains 15 residues. Germline CDR1 reads MNHNS; CDR2 reads SASEGT. V gave up 4 bases and J gave up 4 bases; unmatched junction bases: 3. CDR3 sequence reads: CASSGTSGVTGELFF. The DNA of the CDR3 is TGTGCCAGCAGTGGGACTAGCGGTGTCACCGGGGAGCTGTTTTTT.

This clonotype was observed a few times. The V and J genes are TRBV27 and TRBJ2-6; D unclear. CDR1 is MNHEY and CDR2 is SMNVEV in the germline V gene (reference sequence). Trimming removed 7 bases from V and 0 bases from J, with 16 bases in between. The CDR3 is 17 amino acids. CDR3 nucleotide sequence: TGTGCCAGCACCAACAGTCTTTCCGGCTCTGGGGCCAACGTCCTGACTTTC. Protein sequence: CASTNSLSGSGANVLTF.

V is TRBV6-5 and J is TRBJ1-2, with D unclear. V lost 0 bases, J lost 1 base, and 12 bases lay in between. The V gene's germline CDR1 is MNHEY and CDR2 SVGAGI. The CDR3 runs 16 residues. CDR3 DNA: TGTGCCAGCAGTTACTCCCATACAGAGATTAACTATGGCTACACCTTC. This encodes CASSYSHTEINYGYTF.

This clonotype was counted between two and nine times. The genes are TRBV4-1 and TRBJ1-2, with TRBD1 as a possible D gene (5 bases). The CDR3 loop spans 15 amino acids. Trimming pared 0 bases from V and 5 bases from J, leaving 13 bases between. The V gene's germline CDR1 is MGHRA and CDR2 YSYEKL. The CDR3, as DNA: TGCGCCAGCAGCCAAGAAGGCAGGGCAGGATATGGCTACACCTTC. It specifies CASSQEGRAGYGYTF.

This clonotype was counted a few times. The V and J genes are TRBV5-4 and TRBJ2-3; D ambiguous. The V gene's germline CDR1 is SGHNT and CDR2 YYREEE (reference sequence). V lost 3 bases and J 0 bases, leaving 8 bases between the germline ends. The CDR3 sequence is 14 residues long. CDR3 bases: TGTGCCAGCAGCTGGACCCCTAGCACAGATACGCAGTATTTT. As protein: CASSWTPSTDTQYF.

The V and J genes are TRBV12-3 or TRBV12-4 and TRBJ2-4, with a weak D call TRBD2 (5 bases). The CDR3 has 18 residues. V was cut by 6 bases and J by 6 bases, with 27 bases left in between. The CDR3 protein is CASSGLHDGRGWGNIQYF. The CDR3 nucleotides read TGTGCCAGCAGCGGGCTACACGACGGGCGCGGGTGGGGAAACATTCAGTACTTC.